This entry describes one TCR beta chain. Its cognate antigen is unknown. This sample was taken from a study of vaccination and CD4 T cells after COVID-19. As for the study in general: Convalescent donors totaled six males and four females, including two who were Hispanic. For post-vaccine samples, collection took place a median around 73 days after dose two, ranging from 14 to 241. As a positive control, some control cultures were given a CEFX pool, while others were given an HIV-1 Nef pool or no peptide.

The Oncomine TCR Beta short-read assay sequenced DNA from cultured CD4+ T cells. Genomic DNA was drawn out of CD4+ T cells grown in culture. TCRdb called the PCR reads again in MiXCR, with one record for every CDR3 protein. This sample has more than 9,000 distinct CDR3 sequences, with 20% found just once. The treatment: roughly ten-day PBMC culture with coronavirus spike peptide pools or control peptides (ViraFEST assay). The sequencing used CD4+ T cells from blood, cultured in vitro, collected before SARS-CoV-2 vaccination. The TCR originated in a human donor who received a COVID-19 vaccine.

This chain's CDR3 is CASSEALLEGMNTEAFF. The CDR3 region has the DNA TGTGCCAGCAGTGAAGCGTTACTCGAGGGCATGAACACTGAAGCTTTCTTT. The chain combines TRBV6-1 with TRBJ1-1; D not certain. V lost 0 bases and J 0 bases, leaving 14 bases between the germline ends. The CDR3 consists of 17 residues. From germline, CDR1 is MNHNS and CDR2 SASEGT.